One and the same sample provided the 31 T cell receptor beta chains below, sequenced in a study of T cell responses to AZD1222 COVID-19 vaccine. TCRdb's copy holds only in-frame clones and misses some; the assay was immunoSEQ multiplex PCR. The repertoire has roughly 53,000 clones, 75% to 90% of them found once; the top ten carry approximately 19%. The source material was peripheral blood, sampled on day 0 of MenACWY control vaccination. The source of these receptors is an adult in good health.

The CDR3 coding sequence is TGTGCCAGCAGTGACAGCTGGGCTAATAATTCACCCCTCCACTTT. Protein sequence: CASSDSWANNSPLHF. The chain is built from TRBV6-1 and TRBJ1-6, with no clear D. V was cut by 3 bases and J by 5 bases, with 11 bases left in between. The CDR3 has 15 amino acids. In germline, CDR1 is MNHNS, CDR2 SASEGT.

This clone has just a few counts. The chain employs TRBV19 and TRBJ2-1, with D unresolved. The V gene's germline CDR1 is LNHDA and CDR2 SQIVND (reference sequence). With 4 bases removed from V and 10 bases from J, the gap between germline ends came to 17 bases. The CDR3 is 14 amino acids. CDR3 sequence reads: CASSNLVSGLEQFF. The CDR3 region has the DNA TGTGCCAGTAGTAATCTGGTGTCGGGTCTGGAGCAGTTCTTC.

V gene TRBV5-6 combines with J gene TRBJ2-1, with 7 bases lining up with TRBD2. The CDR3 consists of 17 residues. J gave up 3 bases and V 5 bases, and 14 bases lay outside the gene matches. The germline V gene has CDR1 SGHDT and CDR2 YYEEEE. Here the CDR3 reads CASSKKTGGRIYNEQFF. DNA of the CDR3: TGTGCCAGCAGTAAAAAGACGGGGGGACGCATCTACAATGAGCAGTTCTTC.

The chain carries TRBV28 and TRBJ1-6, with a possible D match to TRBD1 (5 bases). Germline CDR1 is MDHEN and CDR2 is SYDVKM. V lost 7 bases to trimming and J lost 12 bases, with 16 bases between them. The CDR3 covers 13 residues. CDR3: CASNTRGGIPLHF. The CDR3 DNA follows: TGTGCCAGCAACACTCGGGGCGGTATACCCCTCCACTTT.

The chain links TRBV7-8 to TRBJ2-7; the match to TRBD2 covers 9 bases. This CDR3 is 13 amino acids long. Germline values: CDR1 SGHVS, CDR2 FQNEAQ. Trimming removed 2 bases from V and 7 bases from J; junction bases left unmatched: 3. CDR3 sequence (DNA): TGTGCCAGCAGCTTATTAGCGGGAGAGGAGCAGTACTTC. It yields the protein CASSLLAGEEQYF. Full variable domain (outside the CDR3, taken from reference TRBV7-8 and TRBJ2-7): GAGVSQSPRYKVAKRGQDVALRCDPISGHVSLFWYQQALGQGPEFLTYFQNEAQLDKSGLPSDRFFAERPEGSVSTLKIQRTQQEDSAVYLCASSLLAGEEQYFGPGTRLTVT.

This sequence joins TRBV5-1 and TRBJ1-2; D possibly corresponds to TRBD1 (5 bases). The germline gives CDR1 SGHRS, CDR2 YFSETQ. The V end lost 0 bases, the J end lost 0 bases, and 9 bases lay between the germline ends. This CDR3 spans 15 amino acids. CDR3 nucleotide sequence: TGCGCCAGCAGCTTGGTGGCAGGGTCTAACTATGGCTACACCTTC. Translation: CASSLVAGSNYGYTF. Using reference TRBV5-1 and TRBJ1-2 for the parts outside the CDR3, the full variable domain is KAGVTQTPRYLIKTRGQQVTLSCSPISGHRSVSWYQQTPGQGLQFLFEYFSETQRNKGNFPGRFSGRQFSNSRSEMNVSTLELGDSALYLCASSLVAGSNYGYTFGSGTRLTVV.

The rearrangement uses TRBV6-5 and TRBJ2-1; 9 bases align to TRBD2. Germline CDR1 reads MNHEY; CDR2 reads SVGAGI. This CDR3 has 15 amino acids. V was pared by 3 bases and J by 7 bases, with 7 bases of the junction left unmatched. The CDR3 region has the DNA TGTGCCAGCAGTTATGGGACTAGCTCGATAAATGAGCAGTTCTTC. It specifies CASSYGTSSINEQFF.

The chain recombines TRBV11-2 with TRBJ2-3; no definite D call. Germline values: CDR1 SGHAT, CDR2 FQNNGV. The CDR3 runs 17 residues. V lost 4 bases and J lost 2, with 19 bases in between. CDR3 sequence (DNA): TGTGCCAGCAGCTCCCCGATGGGCCTATCACTCACAGATACGCAGTATTTT. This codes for CASSSPMGLSLTDTQYF.

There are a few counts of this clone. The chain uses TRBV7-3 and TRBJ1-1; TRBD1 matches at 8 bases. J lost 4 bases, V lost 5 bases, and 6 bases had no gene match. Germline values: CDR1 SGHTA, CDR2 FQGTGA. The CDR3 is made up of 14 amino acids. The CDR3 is CASSPQGGVTEAFF. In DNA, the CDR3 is TGTGCCAGCAGCCCACAGGGGGGGGTCACTGAAGCTTTCTTT.

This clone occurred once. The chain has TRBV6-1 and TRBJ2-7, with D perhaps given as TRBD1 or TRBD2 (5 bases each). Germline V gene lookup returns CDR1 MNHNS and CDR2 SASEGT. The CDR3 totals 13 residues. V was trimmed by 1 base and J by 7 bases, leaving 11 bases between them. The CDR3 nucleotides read TGTGCCAGCAGTGAAGAGAGGGGCTGGGAGCAGTACTTC. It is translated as CASSEERGWEQYF.

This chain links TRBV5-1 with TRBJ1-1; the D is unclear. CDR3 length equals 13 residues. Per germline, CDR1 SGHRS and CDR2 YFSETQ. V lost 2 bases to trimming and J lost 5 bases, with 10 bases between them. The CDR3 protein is CASSFSSLTEAFF. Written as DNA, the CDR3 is TGCGCCAGCAGCTTCTCTTCCCTAACTGAAGCTTTCTTT.

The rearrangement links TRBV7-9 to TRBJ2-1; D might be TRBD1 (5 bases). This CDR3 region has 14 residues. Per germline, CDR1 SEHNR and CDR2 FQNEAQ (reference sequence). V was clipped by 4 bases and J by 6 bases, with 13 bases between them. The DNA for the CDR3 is TGTGCCAGCAGCTACGACAGTCCCTCCAATGAGCAGTTCTTC. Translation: CASSYDSPSNEQFF.

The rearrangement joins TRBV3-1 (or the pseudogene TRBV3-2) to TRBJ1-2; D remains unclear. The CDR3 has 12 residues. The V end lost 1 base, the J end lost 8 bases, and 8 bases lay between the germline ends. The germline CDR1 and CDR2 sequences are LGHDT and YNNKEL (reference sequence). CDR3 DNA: TGTGCCAGCAGCCAAGCCAAGGCCGGCTACACCTTC. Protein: CASSQAKAGYTF.

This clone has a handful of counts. CDR3 DNA: TGTGCCAGCAGCCCTGGCCGGACAGGGGGGAACACCGGGGAGCTGTTTTTT. This sequence encodes CASSPGRTGGNTGELFF. The V call is TRBV7-2, the J call TRBJ2-2; 10 positions match TRBD1. V was clipped by 5 bases and J by 1 base; unmatched bases: 7. Germline V gene data show CDR1 as SGHTA and CDR2 as FQGNSA. This CDR3 is 17 amino acids long.

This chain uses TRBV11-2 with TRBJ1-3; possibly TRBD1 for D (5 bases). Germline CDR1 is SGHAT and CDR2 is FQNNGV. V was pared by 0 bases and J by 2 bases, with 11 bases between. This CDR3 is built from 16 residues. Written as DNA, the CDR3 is TGTGCCAGCAGCTTAGATTGGTCAGGGACTGGAAACACCATATATTTT. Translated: CASSLDWSGTGNTIYF.

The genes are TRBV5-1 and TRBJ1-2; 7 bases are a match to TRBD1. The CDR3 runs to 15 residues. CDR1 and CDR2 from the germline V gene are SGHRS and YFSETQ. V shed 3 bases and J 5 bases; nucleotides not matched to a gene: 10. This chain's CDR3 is CASSSTGQSFYGYTF. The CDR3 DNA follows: TGCGCCAGCAGCTCGACGGGACAGTCATTTTATGGCTACACCTTC.

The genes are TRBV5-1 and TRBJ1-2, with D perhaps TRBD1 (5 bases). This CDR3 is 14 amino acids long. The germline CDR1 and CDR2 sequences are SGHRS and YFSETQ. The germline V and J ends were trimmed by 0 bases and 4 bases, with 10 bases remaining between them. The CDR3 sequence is CASSLAGGTYGYTF. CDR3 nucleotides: TGCGCCAGCAGCTTGGCCGGCGGGACCTATGGCTACACCTTC.

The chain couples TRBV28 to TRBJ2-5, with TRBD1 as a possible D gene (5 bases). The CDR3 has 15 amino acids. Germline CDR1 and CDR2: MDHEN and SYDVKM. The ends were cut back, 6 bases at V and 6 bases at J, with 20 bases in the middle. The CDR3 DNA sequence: TGTGCCAGCAGCCTCCCTCGGCAGGGAATAAAGACCCAGTACTTC. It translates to CASSLPRQGIKTQYF.

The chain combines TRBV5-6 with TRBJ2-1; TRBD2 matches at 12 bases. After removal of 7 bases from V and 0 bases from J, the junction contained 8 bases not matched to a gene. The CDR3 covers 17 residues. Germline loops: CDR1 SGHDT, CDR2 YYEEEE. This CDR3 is CASYGLAGLSSYNEQFF. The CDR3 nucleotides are TGTGCCAGCTACGGACTAGCGGGATTGAGCTCCTACAATGAGCAGTTCTTC.

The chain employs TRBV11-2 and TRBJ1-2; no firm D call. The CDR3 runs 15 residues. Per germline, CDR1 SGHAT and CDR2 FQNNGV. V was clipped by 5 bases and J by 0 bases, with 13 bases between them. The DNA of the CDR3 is TGTGCCAGCAGCCCCACGACGGGAGCTAACTATGGCTACACCTTC. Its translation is CASSPTTGANYGYTF.

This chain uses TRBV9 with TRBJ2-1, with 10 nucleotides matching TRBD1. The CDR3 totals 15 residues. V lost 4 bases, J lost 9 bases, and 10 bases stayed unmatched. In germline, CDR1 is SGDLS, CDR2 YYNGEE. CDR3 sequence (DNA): TGTGCCAGCAGCCCACCCGGGACAGGGGTTATTGAGCAGTTCTTC. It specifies CASSPPGTGVIEQFF. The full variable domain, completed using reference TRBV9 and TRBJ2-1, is DSGVTQTPKHLITATGQRVTLRCSPRSGDLSVYWYQQSLDQGLQFLIQYYNGEERAKGNILERFSAQQFPDLHSELNLSSLELGDSALYFCASSPPGTGVIEQFFGPGTRLTVL.

The CDR3 nucleotides are TGTGCCAGCAGCTTTCTGAATGAGCAGTTCTTC. The encoded protein is CASSFLNEQFF. The chain couples TRBV5-6 to TRBJ2-1; no firm D call. V was clipped by 2 bases and J by 7 bases, with 4 bases between them. Germline CDR1 SGHDT, CDR2 YYEEEE. The CDR3 has 11 residues.

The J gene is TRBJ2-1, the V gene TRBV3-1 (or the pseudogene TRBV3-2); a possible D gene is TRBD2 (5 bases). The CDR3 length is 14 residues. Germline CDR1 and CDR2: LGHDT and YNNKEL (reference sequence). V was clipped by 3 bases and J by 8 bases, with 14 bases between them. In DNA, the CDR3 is TGTGCCAGCAGCCAGTCCCTAGCAACGGATGAGCAGTTCTTC. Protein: CASSQSLATDEQFF.

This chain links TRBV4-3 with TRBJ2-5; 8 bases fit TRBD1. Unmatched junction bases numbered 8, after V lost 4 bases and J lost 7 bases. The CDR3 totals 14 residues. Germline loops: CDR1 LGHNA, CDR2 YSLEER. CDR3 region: CASSPRQGFGTQYF. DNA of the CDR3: TGCGCCAGCAGCCCCCGACAGGGGTTCGGGACCCAGTACTTC.

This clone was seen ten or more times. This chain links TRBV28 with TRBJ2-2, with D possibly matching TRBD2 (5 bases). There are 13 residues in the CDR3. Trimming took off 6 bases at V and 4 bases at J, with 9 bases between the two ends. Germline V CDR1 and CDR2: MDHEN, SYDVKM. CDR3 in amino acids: CASSPAGTGELFF. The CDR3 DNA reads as TGTGCCAGCAGCCCGGCGGGCACCGGGGAGCTGTTTTTT.

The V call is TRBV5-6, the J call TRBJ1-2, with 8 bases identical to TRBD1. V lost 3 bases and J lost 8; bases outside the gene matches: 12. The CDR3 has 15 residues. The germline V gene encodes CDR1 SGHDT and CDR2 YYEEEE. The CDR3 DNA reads TGTGCCAGCAGCTCTGACAGGGGATCCTCATCCGGCTACACCTTC. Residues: CASSSDRGSSSGYTF.

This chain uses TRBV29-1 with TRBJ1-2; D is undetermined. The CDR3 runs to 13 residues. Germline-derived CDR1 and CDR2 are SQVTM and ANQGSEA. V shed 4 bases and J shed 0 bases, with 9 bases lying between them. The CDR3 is CSVVVGSNYGYTF. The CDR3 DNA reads TGCAGCGTTGTTGTCGGGTCTAACTATGGCTACACCTTC.

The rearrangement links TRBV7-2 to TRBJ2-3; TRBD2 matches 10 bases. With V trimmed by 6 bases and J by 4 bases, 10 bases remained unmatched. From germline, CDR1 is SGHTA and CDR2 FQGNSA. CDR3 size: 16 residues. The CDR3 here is CASSASSGRASDTQYF. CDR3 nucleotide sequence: TGTGCCAGCAGTGCCTCTAGCGGGAGAGCATCAGATACGCAGTATTTT.

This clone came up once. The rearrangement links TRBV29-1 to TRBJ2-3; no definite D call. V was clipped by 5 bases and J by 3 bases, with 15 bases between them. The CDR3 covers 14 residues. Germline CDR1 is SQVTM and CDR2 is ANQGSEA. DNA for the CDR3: TGCAGCGTTAGCCCTCCGGTCGGGACAGATACGCAGTATTTT. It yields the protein CSVSPPVGTDTQYF.

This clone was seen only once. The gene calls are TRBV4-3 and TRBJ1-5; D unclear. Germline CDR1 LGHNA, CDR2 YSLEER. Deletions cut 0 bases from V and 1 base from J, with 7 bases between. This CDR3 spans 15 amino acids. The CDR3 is CASSQEAASNQPQHF. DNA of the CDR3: TGCGCCAGCAGCCAAGAGGCAGCGAGCAATCAGCCCCAGCATTTT.

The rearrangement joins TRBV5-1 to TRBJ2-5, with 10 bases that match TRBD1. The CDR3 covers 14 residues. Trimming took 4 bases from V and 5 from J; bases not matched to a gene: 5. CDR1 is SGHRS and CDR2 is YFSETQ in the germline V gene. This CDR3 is CASSTGQGRETQYF. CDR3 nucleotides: TGCGCCAGCAGCACGGGACAGGGGAGGGAGACCCAGTACTTC.